This T cell receptor beta chain came from a study of T cell repertoires in cytomegalovirus infection. Background on the study: Shared public TCR beta signatures pointed to both CMV infection and a matching HLA type.

Germline V gene sequence: CDR1 SGHDT, CDR2 YYEEEE. Deletions cut 0 bases from V and 2 bases from J, with 12 bases between. This CDR3 has 15 residues. TCRdb analysed the reads with MiXCR anew, one entry per CDR3 protein. The repertoire holds a few hundred thousand distinct CDR3 sequences, with roughly a sixth as singletons. The TCR comes from a human donor in good health (CMV status not recorded). Some clones in this sample may be carry-over from other donors' samples. This chain links TRBV5-6 with TRBJ2-7, with D unclear. The specimen sequenced was PBMCs. The CDR3 protein is CASSLVGAEAYEQYF. CDR3 sequence (DNA): TGTGCCAGCAGCTTGGTCGGCGCAGAGGCCTACGAGCAGTACTTC. Full variable domain (outside the CDR3, taken from reference TRBV5-6 and TRBJ2-7): DAGVTQSPTHLIKTRGQQVTLRCSPKSGHDTVSWYQQALGQGPQFIFQYYEEEERQRGNFPDRFSGHQFPNYSSELNVNALLLGDSALYLCASSLVGAEAYEQYFGPGTRLTVT.